The text below deals with one T cell receptor beta chain. Germline V gene data show CDR1 as SGHTS and CDR2 as YDEGEE. Trimming removed 3 bases at V and 5 bases at J, with 12 bases between. This CDR3 spans 14 amino acids. These data originate in a study of T cells in Graves' hyperthyroidism and ophthalmopathy. Amplified TCR beta CDR3 regions derived from RNA transcripts. When the TCR CDR3 underwent first-round RT-PCR, the HTBI primer set was used. TCRdb passed the multiplex PCR reads through MiXCR, listing each CDR3 protein once. Of approximately 600,000 distinct CDR3 sequences in the sample, over 12% are singletons; the top ten hold about 7%.

Source material: blood. The genes are TRBV5-8 and TRBJ2-1; D gene unclear. The sequence derives from a woman between 18 and 29 years old with Graves' ophthalmopathy. Here the CDR3 reads CASSSFYGDNEQFF. The CDR3 DNA sequence: TGTGCCAGCAGCTCCTTCTACGGTGACAATGAGCAGTTCTTC.